This is a list of T cell receptor beta chains from one sample in a study of metastatic and nonmetastatic thyroid tumors. TCRdb re-called the PCR reads with MiXCR. This repertoire shows approximately 86,000 clones, 9.5% to 15% found once; its top ten account for more than 7%. Material for sequencing was tumor tissue. These receptors originate from a female donor with papillary thyroid cancer or a benign thyroid nodule (not recorded which). Some clones in this sample may be carry-over from other donors' samples. Each CDR3 is given with its conserved first and last residue. The D gene is left open where the match is weak. Some rows mark clone size as missing; the rest say once, few, many or name a class of expanded clone.

v_call	j_call	clone_size	d_call	cdr3_aa	cdr3_nt
TRBV7-9	TRBJ1-2	many	-	CASSRAGVNYGYTF	TGTGCCAGCAGCCGAGCAGGTGTCAACTATGGCTACACCTTC
TRBV3-1	TRBJ2-1	many	TRBD2	CASSQTSGNYNEQFF	TGTGCCAGCAGCCAAACTAGCGGGAACTACAATGAGCAGTTCTTC
TRBV5-1	TRBJ2-3	many	TRBD2	CASSIGGDTDTQYF	TGCGCCAGCAGCATTGGGGGGGACACAGATACGCAGTATTTT
TRBV20-1	TRBJ1-1	many	-	CSARDRGEAFF	TGCAGTGCTAGAGATAGGGGTGAAGCTTTCTTT
TRBV19	TRBJ2-1	many	TRBD1	CASSIRTGASYNEQFF	TGTGCCAGTAGTATAAGAACAGGGGCGAGTTACAATGAGCAGTTCTTC
TRBV5-1	TRBJ1-2	many	TRBD1	CASSLGLDRAHGYTF	TGCGCCAGCAGCTTGGGCTTAGACAGGGCCCATGGCTACACCTTC
TRBV11-1	TRBJ2-3	many	TRBD2	CASSLGLAGGYTDTQYF	TGTGCCAGCAGCCTAGGACTAGCGGGAGGGTACACAGATACGCAGTATTTT
TRBV5-1	TRBJ2-7	-	TRBD2	CASRRTSTGGRQQYF	TGCGCCAGCAGACGCACATCGACGGGGGGGCGGCAGCAGTACTTC
TRBV2	TRBJ2-7	many	-	CASSENQGRPGEEQYF	TGTGCCAGCAGTGAGAATCAGGGACGTCCGGGGGAAGAGCAGTACTTC
TRBV20-1	TRBJ2-4	-	-	CSATLQENIQYF	TGCAGTGCTACTTTACAAGAGAACATTCAGTACTTC
TRBV12-3/TRBV12-4	TRBJ2-7	many	-	CASSLGYEQYF	TGTGCCAGCAGTTTGGGCTACGAGCAGTACTTC
TRBV5-1	TRBJ2-3	many	-	CASSSGLSLSTDTQYF	TGCGCCAGCAGCTCCGGGCTTTCCCTAAGCACAGATACGCAGTATTTT
TRBV6-1	TRBJ1-4	many	TRBD1	CASRTGVANEKLFF	TGTGCCAGCAGGACAGGGGTGGCTAATGAAAAACTGTTTTTT
TRBV9	TRBJ2-3	many	-	CASGRSSTDTQYF	TGTGCCAGCGGGCGCTCTAGCACAGATACGCAGTATTTT